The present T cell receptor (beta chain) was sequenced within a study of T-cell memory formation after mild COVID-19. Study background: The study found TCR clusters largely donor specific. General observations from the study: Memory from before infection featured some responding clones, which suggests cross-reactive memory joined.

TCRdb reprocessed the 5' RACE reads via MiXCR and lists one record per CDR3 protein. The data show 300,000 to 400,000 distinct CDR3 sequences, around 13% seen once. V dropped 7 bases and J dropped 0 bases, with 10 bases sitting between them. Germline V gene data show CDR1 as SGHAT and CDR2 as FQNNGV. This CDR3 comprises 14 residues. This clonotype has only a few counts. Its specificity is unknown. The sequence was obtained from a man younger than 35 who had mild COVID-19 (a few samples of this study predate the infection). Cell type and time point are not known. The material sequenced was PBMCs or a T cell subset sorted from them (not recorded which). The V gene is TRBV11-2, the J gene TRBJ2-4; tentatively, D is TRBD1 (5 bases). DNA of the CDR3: TGTGCCAGCAACCAGGGCCTAGCCAAAAACATTCAGTACTTC. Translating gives CASNQGLAKNIQYF.